This entry lists 9 T cell receptor beta chains sequenced from one sample in a study of blood T cell repertoires in COVID-19. This table comes from immunoSEQ multiplex PCR, and its TCRdb copy is limited to in-frame clones, with some not included. The sample lists under 250,000 clones; approximately 86% were seen once. Specimen: peripheral blood. These receptors originate from a woman aged 55 to 70 who had recovered from COVID-19.

The chain carries TRBV5-1 and TRBJ1-2, with 10 bases matching TRBD1. V gave up 0 bases and J gave up 4 bases; unmatched junction bases: 6. CDR1 and CDR2 (germline): SGHRS, YFSETQ. This CDR3 has 16 residues. CDR3 nucleotides: TGCGCCAGCAGCTTGGATCGACAGGGGGCCCTCTATGGCTACACCTTC. Its protein product is CASSLDRQGALYGYTF.

CDR3 sequence reads: CASSYSTSGAVGFF. DNA of the CDR3: TGCGCCAGCAGCTACTCGACTAGCGGGGCGGTAGGGTTCTTC. The chain uses TRBV5-1 and TRBJ2-1; 11 bases are a match to TRBD2. After removal of 3 bases from V and 15 bases from J, the junction contained 11 bases not matched to a gene. Germline lookup yields CDR1 SGHRS and CDR2 YFSETQ. CDR3 length: 14 amino acids. Complete variable domain (other parts from reference TRBV5-1 and TRBJ2-1): KAGVTQTPRYLIKTRGQQVTLSCSPISGHRSVSWYQQTPGQGLQFLFEYFSETQRNKGNFPGRFSGRQFSNSRSEMNVSTLELGDSALYLCASSYSTSGAVGFFGPGTRLTVL.

The table lists this clone with a count of one. The V call is TRBV5-4, the J call TRBJ1-2; D remains ambiguous. V was shortened by 4 bases and J by 7 bases, with 17 bases between the two germline ends. The CDR3 spans 14 residues. Germline-derived CDR1 and CDR2 are SGHNT and YYREEE (reference sequence). CDR3 in DNA: TGTGCCAGCAGCAGGCAAACAGTAGTTGCTGGCTACACCTTC. Translation: CASSRQTVVAGYTF.

There are a few counts of this clone. The V call is TRBV5-4, the J call TRBJ2-3, with 9 positions matching TRBD1. J lost 0 bases, V lost 4 bases, and 6 bases had no gene match. The CDR3 covers 16 residues. In germline, CDR1 is SGHNT, CDR2 YYREEE (reference sequence). The CDR3 region is CASSPRDRASTDTQYF. CDR3 nucleotide sequence: TGTGCCAGCAGCCCCCGGGACAGGGCTAGCACAGATACGCAGTATTTT.

This clone is a singleton in its sample. The CDR3 DNA reads as TGTGCCAGCAGTCTCCCCCACCAGGGACTCCTTAGCACAGATACGCAGTATTTT. Translated: CASSLPHQGLLSTDTQYF. This sequence joins TRBV28 and TRBJ2-3; TRBD2 might be the D (6 bases). Germline values: CDR1 MDHEN, CDR2 SYDVKM. CDR3 length: 18 residues. V lost 5 bases and J 0 bases, leaving 21 bases between the germline ends.

The gene calls are TRBV11-3 and TRBJ2-1, with D possibly matching TRBD1 (6 bases). The CDR3 extends over 13 amino acids. Deletions cut 5 bases from V and 8 bases from J, with 13 bases between. Germline values: CDR1 SGHNT, CDR2 YENEEA. The CDR3 protein is CASSLTGSDEQFF. As DNA, the CDR3 is TGTGCCAGCAGCCTAACAGGGTCGGATGAGCAGTTCTTC. Full variable domain (rest looked up from reference TRBV11-3 and TRBJ2-1): EAGVVQSPRYKIIEKKQPVAFWCNPISGHNTLYWYLQNLGQGPELLIRYENEEAVDDSQLPKDRFSAERLKGVDSTLKIQPAELGDSAVYLCASSLTGSDEQFFGPGTRLTVL.

The chain employs TRBV15 and TRBJ1-5, with a possible D match to TRBD1 (6 bases). Deletions cut 5 bases from V and 10 bases from J, with 27 bases between. Germline V CDR1 and CDR2: LNHNV, YYDKDF (reference sequence). The CDR3 has 17 residues. CDR3 sequence (DNA): TGTGCCACCAGCGGACAGCTACAGGGAACAGCAATCAGCCCCCAGCATTTT. This codes for CATSGQLQGTAISPQHF.

The table lists this clone with a count of one. This rearrangement joins TRBV6-2 or TRBV6-3 to TRBJ1-2; D uncertain. The germline V and J ends were trimmed by 6 bases and 8 bases, with 16 bases remaining between them. Germline V gene sequence: CDR1 MNHEY, CDR2 SVGEGT. The CDR3 sequence is 13 residues long. CDR3 amino acids: CASSLDGGGGYTF. In nucleotides, the CDR3 is TGTGCCAGCAGCCTCGACGGCGGTGGGGGCTACACCTTC.

The rearrangement joins TRBV6-1 to TRBJ1-6, with 8 positions matching TRBD1. The CDR3 is 17 residues long. Germline assignment: CDR1 MNHNS and CDR2 SASEGT. With V trimmed by 1 base and J by 2 bases, 4 bases remained unmatched. The CDR3 reads CASSEVGDRTYNSPLHF. The CDR3 nucleotides read TGTGCCAGCAGTGAAGTTGGGGACAGGACCTATAATTCACCCCTCCACTTT.